This TCR beta chain was recorded in a study of blood T cell repertoires in COVID-19. Study-wide context: Acute and convalescent COVID-19 specimens originated in the United States, Italy and Spain. T cells, B-cell-depleted T cells, or PBMCs provided the cDNA or gDNA that served as material.

One Seattle source followed patients from active infection through their disease course. In the authors' methods: Reference gene primer amplification yielded estimated nucleated cell counts. Using immunoSEQ multiplex PCR, the repertoire was profiled, and TCRdb retains in-frame clones only, with some absent. V and J calls and clone size follow that table, whereas D and trimming were derived from the DNA. The data hold a few hundred thousand clones, with more than 70% observed a single time. The sample comprised peripheral blood. The sequence came from a woman in her twenties or thirties with COVID-19, enrolled during active disease.

CDR3 in DNA: TGTGCCAGCAGTTTAGACAGGAAAGAGACCCAGTACTTC. As protein: CASSLDRKETQYF. V gene TRBV12-3 or TRBV12-4 combines with J gene TRBJ2-5, with D perhaps TRBD1 (5 bases). V was trimmed by 1 base and J by 3 bases, leaving 6 bases between them. The CDR3 loop spans 13 amino acids.